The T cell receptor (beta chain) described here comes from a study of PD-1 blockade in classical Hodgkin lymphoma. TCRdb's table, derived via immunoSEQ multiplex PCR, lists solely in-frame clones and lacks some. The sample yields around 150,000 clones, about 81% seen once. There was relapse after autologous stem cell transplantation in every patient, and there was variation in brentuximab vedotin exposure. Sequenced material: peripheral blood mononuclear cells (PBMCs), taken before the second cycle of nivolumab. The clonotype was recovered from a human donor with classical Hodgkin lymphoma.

CDR3: CASSFGSGSYEQYF. CDR3 in DNA: TGTGCCAGCAGCTTCGGTTCTGGGTCCTACGAGCAGTACTTC. This rearrangement joins TRBV5-6 to TRBJ2-7; D remains unclear. The V and J ends lost 2 bases and 1 base respectively, with 10 bases between them. Germline lookup yields CDR1 SGHDT and CDR2 YYEEEE. The CDR3 sequence is 14 residues long.